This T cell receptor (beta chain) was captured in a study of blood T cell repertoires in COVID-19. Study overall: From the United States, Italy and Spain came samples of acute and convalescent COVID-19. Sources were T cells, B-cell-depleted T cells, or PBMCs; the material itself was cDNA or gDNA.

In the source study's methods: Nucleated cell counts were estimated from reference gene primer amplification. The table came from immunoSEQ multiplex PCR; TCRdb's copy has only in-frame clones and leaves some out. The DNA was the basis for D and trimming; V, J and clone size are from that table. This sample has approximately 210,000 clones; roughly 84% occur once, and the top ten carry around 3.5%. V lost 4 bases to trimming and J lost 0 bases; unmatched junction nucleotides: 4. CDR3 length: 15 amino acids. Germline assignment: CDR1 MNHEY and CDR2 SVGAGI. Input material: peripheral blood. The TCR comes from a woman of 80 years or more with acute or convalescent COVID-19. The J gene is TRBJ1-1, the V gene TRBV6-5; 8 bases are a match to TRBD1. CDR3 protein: CASSSRTGLNTEAFF. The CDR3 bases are TGTGCCAGCAGTTCCCGGACAGGGTTGAACACTGAAGCTTTCTTT.